The clone carrying this T cell receptor (beta chain) was picked up a small number of times. Its antigen is unknown. A junction end diverges from the germline sequence, so it may reflect a read error. Eligible hyperthyroidism cases comprised new diagnoses of under 2 months' duration in individuals aged 18 to 65. This sample was included in a study of Graves' ophthalmopathy and Graves' hyperthyroidism. Study information: Ophthalmopathy not arising within 18 months of follow-up defined hyperthyroidism as stable.

The germline V gene encodes CDR1 SGHTA and CDR2 FQGNSA. This CDR3 contains 13 residues. Study observations and caveats: Blood also carried most expanded thyroid clonotypes exceeding 0.001 frequency. Built on 13 signatures, a model told ophthalmopathy apart from stable hyperthyroidism with approximately 88% sensitivity and roughly 81% specificity.

RNA transcripts provided the template for amplifying TCR beta CDR3 regions. Second-round multiplex PCR came after a first-round RT-PCR that employed HTBI primers. Each CDR3 protein is one row after TCRdb ran MiXCR on the multiplex PCR reads. The table records around 520,000 distinct CDR3 sequences, 39% of them present only once. This sequence originates from an adult man with Graves' hyperthyroidism. The sequencing input was peripheral blood or thyroid tissue (not recorded which). The V and J genes are TRBV7-2 and TRBJ1-1; no firm D call. For the CDR3, the DNA is TGTGCCAACAGCTCCCAAGTTTCGCGTGAAGCTTTCTTT. Its protein product is CANSSQVSREAFF. The full variable domain, rest sourced from reference TRBV7-2 and TRBJ1-1, is GAGVSQSPSNKVTEKGKDVELRCDPISGHTALYWYRQSLGQGLEFLIYFQGNSAPDKSGLPSDRFSAERTGGSVSTLTIQRTQQEDSAVYLCANSSQVSREAFFGQGTRLTVV.